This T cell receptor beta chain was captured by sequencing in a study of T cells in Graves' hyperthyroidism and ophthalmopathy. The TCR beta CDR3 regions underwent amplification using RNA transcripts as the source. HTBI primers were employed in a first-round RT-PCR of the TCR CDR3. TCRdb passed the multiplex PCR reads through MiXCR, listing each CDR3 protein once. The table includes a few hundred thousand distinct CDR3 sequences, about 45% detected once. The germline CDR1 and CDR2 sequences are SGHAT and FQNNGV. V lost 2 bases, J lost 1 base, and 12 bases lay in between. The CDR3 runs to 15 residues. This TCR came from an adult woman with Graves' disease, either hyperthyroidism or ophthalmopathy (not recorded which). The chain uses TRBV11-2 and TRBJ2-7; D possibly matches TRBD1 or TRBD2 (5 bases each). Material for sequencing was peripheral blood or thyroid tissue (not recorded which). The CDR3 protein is CASSLRARESYEQYF. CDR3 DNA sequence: TGTGCCAGCAGCTTACGGGCCAGGGAGTCCTACGAGCAGTACTTC.